A selection of T cell receptor beta chains follows, all from one sample in a study of blood T cell repertoires in COVID-19. The assay was immunoSEQ multiplex PCR, and TCRdb's table has in-frame clones only and misses some. The sample consists of 50,000 to 65,000 clones, 88% of them appearing once. Sequences were obtained from peripheral blood. These receptor sequences come from a human donor in a cohort sampled during active COVID-19. CDR3s include the opening cysteine and the closing phenylalanine or tryptophan. The order of the fields is D gene, V gene, clone size, J gene, CDR3 protein, CDR3 DNA. The D gene is left open where the match is weak. Rows give clone size only sometimes, using once, few, many, or a class for an expanded clone.

d_call: TRBD2
v_call: TRBV29-1
clone_size: once
j_call: TRBJ2-1
cdr3_aa: CSVAIGGNGGEQFF
cdr3_nt: TGCAGCGTCGCCATCGGGGGGAACGGTGGTGAGCAGTTCTTC

d_call: TRBD1
v_call: TRBV5-1
clone_size: .
j_call: TRBJ2-4
cdr3_aa: CASSLAGQGGQNIQYF
cdr3_nt: TGCGCCAGCAGCTTGGCCGGACAGGGAGGACAAAACATTCAGTACTTC

d_call: .
v_call: TRBV13
clone_size: .
j_call: TRBJ1-4
cdr3_aa: CASSPRGNEKLFF
cdr3_nt: TGTGCCAGCAGCCCGCGGGGGAATGAAAAACTGTTTTTT

d_call: .
v_call: TRBV19
clone_size: .
j_call: TRBJ1-1
cdr3_aa: CASSMGSTEAFF
cdr3_nt: TGTGCCAGTAGTATGGGGAGCACTGAAGCTTTCTTT

d_call: TRBD1
v_call: TRBV19
clone_size: .
j_call: TRBJ1-1
cdr3_aa: CASRYRDRGFENTEAFF
cdr3_nt: TGTGCCAGTAGATACCGGGACAGGGGCTTTGAAAACACTGAAGCTTTCTTT

d_call: TRBD1
v_call: TRBV18
clone_size: .
j_call: TRBJ2-6
cdr3_aa: CASSRQGGGANVLTF
cdr3_nt: TGTGCCAGCTCACGACAGGGTGGTGGGGCCAACGTCCTGACTTTC

d_call: .
v_call: TRBV9
clone_size: few
j_call: TRBJ1-4
cdr3_aa: CASSSTNEKLFF
cdr3_nt: TGTGCCAGCAGCAGCACTAATGAAAAACTGTTTTTT

d_call: TRBD1
v_call: TRBV3-1/TRBV3-2
clone_size: medium-sized
j_call: TRBJ1-5
cdr3_aa: CASSQQTGGQPQHF
cdr3_nt: TGTGCCAGCAGCCAACAAACAGGGGGACAGCCCCAGCATTTT

d_call: .
v_call: TRBV7-2
clone_size: few
j_call: TRBJ1-5
cdr3_aa: CASSLGTRSNQPQHF
cdr3_nt: TGTGCCAGCAGCTTAGGGACAAGGAGCAATCAGCCCCAGCATTTT

d_call: .
v_call: TRBV5-1
clone_size: .
j_call: TRBJ1-6
cdr3_aa: CASSVAGDTYNSPLHF
cdr3_nt: TGCGCCAGCAGCGTCGCGGGGGACACGTATAATTCACCCCTCCACTTT

d_call: .
v_call: TRBV5-8
clone_size: .
j_call: TRBJ1-1
cdr3_aa: CASSFSPADGQFF
cdr3_nt: TGTGCCAGCAGCTTTAGCCCGGCGGACGGACAGTTCTTT

d_call: .
v_call: TRBV27
clone_size: .
j_call: TRBJ2-1
cdr3_aa: CASSLGGQTSSYNEQFF
cdr3_nt: TGTGCCAGCAGTTTAGGAGGACAGACGAGCTCCTACAATGAGCAGTTCTTC

d_call: TRBD1
v_call: TRBV2
clone_size: once
j_call: TRBJ2-7
cdr3_aa: CASSDRDRLYEQYF
cdr3_nt: TGTGCCAGCAGTGACCGGGACAGACTATACGAGCAGTACTTC

d_call: TRBD1
v_call: TRBV10-1
clone_size: .
j_call: TRBJ2-3
cdr3_aa: CASSEPGQGTDTQYF
cdr3_nt: TGCGCCAGCAGCGAACCGGGACAGGGGACAGATACGCAGTATTTT

d_call: TRBD1
v_call: TRBV6-5
clone_size: .
j_call: TRBJ1-2
cdr3_aa: CASRGDRGRGYGYTF
cdr3_nt: TGTGCCAGCAGGGGGGACAGGGGGCGGGGCTATGGCTACACCTTC

d_call: .
v_call: TRBV19
clone_size: .
j_call: TRBJ2-5
cdr3_aa: CASRQGLETQYF
cdr3_nt: TGTGCCAGTAGACAGGGTTTGGAGACCCAGTACTTC

d_call: TRBD1
v_call: TRBV11-2
clone_size: .
j_call: TRBJ1-3
cdr3_aa: CASSTLRDSSGNTIYF
cdr3_nt: TGTGCCAGCAGCACCCTGCGGGACAGCTCTGGAAACACCATATATTTT